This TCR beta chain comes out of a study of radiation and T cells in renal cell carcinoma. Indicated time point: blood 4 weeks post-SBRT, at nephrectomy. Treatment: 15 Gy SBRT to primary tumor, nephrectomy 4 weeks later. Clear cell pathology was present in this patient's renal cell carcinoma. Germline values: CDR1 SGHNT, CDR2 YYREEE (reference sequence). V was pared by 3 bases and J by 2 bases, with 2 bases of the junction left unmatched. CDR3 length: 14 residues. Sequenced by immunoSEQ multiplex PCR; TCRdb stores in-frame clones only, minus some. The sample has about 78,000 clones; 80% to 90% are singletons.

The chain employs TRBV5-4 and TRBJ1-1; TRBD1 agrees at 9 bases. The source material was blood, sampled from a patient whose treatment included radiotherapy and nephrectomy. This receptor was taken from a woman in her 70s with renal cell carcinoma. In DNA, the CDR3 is TGTGCCAGCAGCTGGGGACAGGGCAACACTGAAGCTTTCTTT. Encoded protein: CASSWGQGNTEAFF.